The present T cell receptor beta chain was sequenced within a study of glioma-infiltrating T cells. Study-level information: Glioma patients had dexamethasone for six or fewer days before surgery. Target coverage was about 4- to 11-fold for about a million blood T cells.

The iRepertoire nested amplicon-rescue multiplex PCR amplified TCR alpha and beta CDR3s from RNA. Each CDR3 protein gets one entry after TCRdb re-called the multiplex PCR reads with MiXCR. The sample carries around 350,000 distinct CDR3 sequences, about two fifths recorded once. General study points: Patients with low tissue-blood divergence carried a signature set of shared blood CDR3 motifs.

V trimming: 4 bases; J trimming: 9 bases; junction bases outside the gene matches: 5. The CDR3 spans 13 residues. Germline V lookup: CDR1 SQVTM, CDR2 ANQGSEA. This clonotype was seen only a few times. Its matching antigen is unknown. What was sequenced was glioma tissue, nonneoplastic brain tissue, or PBMCs (not recorded which). This chain connects TRBV29-1 to TRBJ2-7; TRBD2 agrees at 14 bases. The TCR originated in a human donor with low-grade glioma or glioblastoma, undergoing nonglioma brain surgery, or in good health (not recorded which). The CDR3, as DNA: TGCAGCGTTGGGGGGACTAGCGGGGGATTGCAGTACTTC. This sequence encodes CSVGGTSGGLQYF.